Following are 17 T cell receptor beta chains from one sample sequenced in a study of blood T cell repertoires in COVID-19. Libraries were prepared by immunoSEQ multiplex PCR; TCRdb keeps only in-frame clonotypes and omits some of them. Of roughly 230,000 clones in the sample, 83% were seen once. The sequenced sample consisted of peripheral blood. The receptor set was obtained from a human donor in a cohort sampled during active COVID-19.

J is TRBJ1-2 and V is TRBV19, with TRBD1 matching over 7 bases. CDR1 LNHDA and CDR2 SQIVND come from the germline V gene (reference sequence). The CDR3 extends over 14 amino acids. The V gene end was trimmed by 3 bases and the J gene end by 3 bases; junction bases not matched to a gene: 4. The CDR3 protein is CASSIVGTDYGYTF. The CDR3 nucleotides read TGTGCCAGTAGTATTGTCGGGACAGACTATGGCTACACCTTC. Looking up the rest from reference TRBV19 and TRBJ1-2 gives the full variable domain: DGGITQSPKYLFRKEGQNVTLSCEQNLNHDAMYWYRQDPGQGLRLIYYSQIVNDFQKGDIAEGYSVSREKKESFPLTVTSAQKNPTAFYLCASSIVGTDYGYTFGSGTRLTVV.

The rearrangement uses TRBV6-6 and TRBJ2-7, with 8 bases lining up with TRBD1. The junction had 13 bases not matched to a gene; V was cut back by 6 bases and J by 6 bases. CDR3 length: 15 residues. Germline V gene lookup returns CDR1 MNHNY and CDR2 SVGAGI (reference sequence). The CDR3 region is CASSSRQGSLGEQYF. In DNA form, the CDR3 reads TGTGCCAGCAGCTCCAGACAGGGGTCCTTGGGCGAGCAGTACTTC.

V is TRBV11-3 and J is TRBJ2-1; TRBD2 matches at 10 bases. Germline CDR1 reads SGHNT; CDR2 reads YENEEA. CDR3 size: 15 residues. J gave up 7 bases and V 6 bases, and 9 bases lay outside the gene matches. The CDR3 coding sequence is TGTGCCAGCAGGGGGTTAGCGGGAGGAAAGAATGAGCAGTTCTTC. Protein sequence: CASRGLAGGKNEQFF.

The rearrangement joins TRBV27 to TRBJ2-7; D possibly corresponds to TRBD2 (5 bases). This CDR3 is 14 amino acids long. CDR1 is MNHEY, CDR2 SMNVEV, per germline (reference sequence). Trimming cost V 5 bases and J 2 bases, with 13 bases left between them. The CDR3 region is CASSGRGKAYEQYF. DNA for the CDR3: TGTGCCAGCAGTGGAAGAGGGAAAGCCTACGAGCAGTACTTC.

V gene TRBV5-1 combines with J gene TRBJ2-5, with D uncertain. V lost 0 bases and J 2 bases, leaving 8 bases between the germline ends. CDR3 length: 14 residues. CDR1 SGHRS and CDR2 YFSETQ come from the germline V gene. In DNA form, the CDR3 reads TGCGCCAGCAGCTTGGAGCCAGGACAAGAGACCCAGTACTTC. It translates to CASSLEPGQETQYF. The whole variable domain, remainder taken from reference TRBV5-1 and TRBJ2-5, is KAGVTQTPRYLIKTRGQQVTLSCSPISGHRSVSWYQQTPGQGLQFLFEYFSETQRNKGNFPGRFSGRQFSNSRSEMNVSTLELGDSALYLCASSLEPGQETQYFGPGTRLLVL.

This chain links TRBV19 with TRBJ2-7; D unclear. Germline-derived CDR1 and CDR2 are LNHDA and SQIVND (reference sequence). V lost 1 base and J 2 bases, leaving 12 bases between the germline ends. The CDR3 runs to 15 residues. The CDR3 DNA reads as TGTGCCAGTAGTATAGCGAGAACGGTACCCTACGAGCAGTACTTC. Protein sequence: CASSIARTVPYEQYF.

This clone was seen a single time. The rearrangement uses TRBV5-1 and TRBJ2-2, with D possibly matching TRBD2 (6 bases). The germline V gene has CDR1 SGHRS and CDR2 YFSETQ. This CDR3 has 14 amino acids. V was clipped by 0 bases and J by 6 bases, with 9 bases between them. CDR3 nucleotides: TGCGCCAGCAGCTTGGGGCAGCGGGCCGGGGAGCTGTTTTTT. Its translation: CASSLGQRAGELFF.

This clone was recorded only once. V gene TRBV2 combines with J gene TRBJ2-6; a possible D gene is TRBD1 (5 bases). This CDR3 has 15 amino acids. V was shortened by 4 bases and J by 2 bases, with 9 bases between the two germline ends. Germline-derived CDR1 and CDR2 are SNHLY and FYNNEI. The CDR3 protein is CASSVEGAGANVLTF. The CDR3 DNA reads TGTGCCAGCAGTGTTGAAGGGGCTGGGGCCAACGTCCTGACTTTC.

The chain employs TRBV28 and TRBJ2-1; weak D call: TRBD2 (7 bases). CDR3 length equals 15 residues. The V and J ends lost 5 bases and 3 bases respectively, with 14 bases between them. The V gene's germline CDR1 is MDHEN and CDR2 SYDVKM. CDR3 sequence: CASSLGGVGYNEQFF. The CDR3 DNA reads as TGTGCCAGCAGTCTAGGGGGGGTGGGCTACAATGAGCAGTTCTTC.

This clone has a handful of counts. Relative to the germline gene, one junction end is altered; a read error may explain this. The V gene is TRBV7-7, the J gene TRBJ1-1; D is undetermined. CDR3 length equals 15 residues. Germline CDR1 is SSHAT and CDR2 is FNYEAQ (reference sequence). The CDR3 loop is CASSLESPLNTEAFF. CDR3 DNA sequence: TGTGCTAGCAGCTTAGAGAGTCCCTTGAACACTGAAGCTTTCTTT.

V is TRBV7-9 and J is TRBJ2-3; D call uncertain. The V and J ends lost 7 bases and 2 bases respectively, with 19 bases between them. Germline V lookup: CDR1 SEHNR, CDR2 FQNEAQ (reference sequence). The CDR3 covers 16 residues. The CDR3 DNA follows: TGTGCCAGCATCGCGGCTCGGGTACCTTACACAGATACGCAGTATTTT. It is translated as CASIAARVPYTDTQYF. Looking up the rest from reference TRBV7-9 and TRBJ2-3 gives the full variable domain: DTGVSQNPRHKITKRGQNVTFRCDPISEHNRLYWYRQTLGQGPEFLTYFQNEAQLEKSRLLSDRFSAERPKGSFSTLEIQRTEQGDSAMYLCASIAARVPYTDTQYFGPGTRLTVL.

This clone was observed once. The chain links TRBV15 to TRBJ1-3; no definite D call. V lost 0 bases to trimming and J lost 0 bases, with 9 bases between them. Germline V gives CDR1 LNHNV, CDR2 YYDKDF (reference sequence). The CDR3 extends over 16 amino acids. DNA of the CDR3: TGTGCCACCAGCAGAGATGCGCTCCGCTCTGGAAACACCATATATTTT. Its translation: CATSRDALRSGNTIYF.

The J gene is TRBJ2-1, the V gene TRBV7-6; TRBD2 matches at 11 bases. CDR3 length equals 15 residues. The germline CDR1 and CDR2 sequences are SGHVS and FNYEAQ. After removal of 5 bases from V and 4 bases from J, the junction contained 4 bases not matched to a gene. CDR3 sequence (DNA): TGTGCCAGCAGCCGACTAGCGGGAATATACAATGAGCAGTTCTTC. Its translation: CASSRLAGIYNEQFF. The complete variable domain, with remaining parts taken from reference TRBV7-6 and TRBJ2-1, reads GAGVSQSPRYKVTKRGQDVALRCDPISGHVSLYWYRQALGQGPEFLTYFNYEAQQDKSGLPNDRFSAERPEGSISTLTIQRTEQRDSAMYRCASSRLAGIYNEQFFGPGTRLTVL.

Worth noting for this clone: Other DNA sequences within the sample encode an identical CDR3. The chain links TRBV5-1 to TRBJ1-2, with D perhaps matching TRBD1 (6 bases). The V end was cut by 0 bases, the J end by 5 bases, with 11 bases between. The CDR3 runs to 14 residues. Per the germline V gene, CDR1 is SGHRS and CDR2 is YFSETQ. CDR3 bases: TGCGCCAGCAGCTTGGAGGGGGACGGATATGGCTACACCTTC. Translating it yields CASSLEGDGYGYTF.

There are a few counts of this clone. The chain employs TRBV5-4 and TRBJ1-6, with D uncertain. This CDR3 contains 14 residues. Trimming removed 0 bases from V and 6 bases from J, with 7 bases in between. Germline CDR1 and CDR2: SGHNT and YYREEE (reference sequence). In nucleotides, the CDR3 is TGTGCCAGCAGCTTGGTGGGAGTTAATTCACCCCTCCACTTT. It encodes CASSLVGVNSPLHF.

The count of this clone is one. This chain joins TRBV4-1 and TRBJ1-6; D may be TRBD1 (6 bases). CDR1 is MGHRA, CDR2 YSYEKL, per germline. CDR3 length equals 15 residues. The V and J ends lost 4 bases and 9 bases respectively, with 16 bases between them. The CDR3 DNA sequence: TGCGCCAGCAGCCTTCACCCAGGGGAGAGTTCACCCCTCCACTTT. Encoded protein: CASSLHPGESSPLHF.

The chain carries TRBV29-1 and TRBJ2-5, with a possible D match to TRBD2 (5 bases). The CDR3 runs to 14 residues. Between the trimmed V and J ends, which lost 3 bases and 5 bases, there was a span of 16 bases. Germline V lookup: CDR1 SQVTM, CDR2 ANQGSEA. The DNA for the CDR3 is TGCAGCGTTGACCTAAGCGGTGTTAGGGAGACCCAGTACTTC. This gives the protein CSVDLSGVRETQYF.